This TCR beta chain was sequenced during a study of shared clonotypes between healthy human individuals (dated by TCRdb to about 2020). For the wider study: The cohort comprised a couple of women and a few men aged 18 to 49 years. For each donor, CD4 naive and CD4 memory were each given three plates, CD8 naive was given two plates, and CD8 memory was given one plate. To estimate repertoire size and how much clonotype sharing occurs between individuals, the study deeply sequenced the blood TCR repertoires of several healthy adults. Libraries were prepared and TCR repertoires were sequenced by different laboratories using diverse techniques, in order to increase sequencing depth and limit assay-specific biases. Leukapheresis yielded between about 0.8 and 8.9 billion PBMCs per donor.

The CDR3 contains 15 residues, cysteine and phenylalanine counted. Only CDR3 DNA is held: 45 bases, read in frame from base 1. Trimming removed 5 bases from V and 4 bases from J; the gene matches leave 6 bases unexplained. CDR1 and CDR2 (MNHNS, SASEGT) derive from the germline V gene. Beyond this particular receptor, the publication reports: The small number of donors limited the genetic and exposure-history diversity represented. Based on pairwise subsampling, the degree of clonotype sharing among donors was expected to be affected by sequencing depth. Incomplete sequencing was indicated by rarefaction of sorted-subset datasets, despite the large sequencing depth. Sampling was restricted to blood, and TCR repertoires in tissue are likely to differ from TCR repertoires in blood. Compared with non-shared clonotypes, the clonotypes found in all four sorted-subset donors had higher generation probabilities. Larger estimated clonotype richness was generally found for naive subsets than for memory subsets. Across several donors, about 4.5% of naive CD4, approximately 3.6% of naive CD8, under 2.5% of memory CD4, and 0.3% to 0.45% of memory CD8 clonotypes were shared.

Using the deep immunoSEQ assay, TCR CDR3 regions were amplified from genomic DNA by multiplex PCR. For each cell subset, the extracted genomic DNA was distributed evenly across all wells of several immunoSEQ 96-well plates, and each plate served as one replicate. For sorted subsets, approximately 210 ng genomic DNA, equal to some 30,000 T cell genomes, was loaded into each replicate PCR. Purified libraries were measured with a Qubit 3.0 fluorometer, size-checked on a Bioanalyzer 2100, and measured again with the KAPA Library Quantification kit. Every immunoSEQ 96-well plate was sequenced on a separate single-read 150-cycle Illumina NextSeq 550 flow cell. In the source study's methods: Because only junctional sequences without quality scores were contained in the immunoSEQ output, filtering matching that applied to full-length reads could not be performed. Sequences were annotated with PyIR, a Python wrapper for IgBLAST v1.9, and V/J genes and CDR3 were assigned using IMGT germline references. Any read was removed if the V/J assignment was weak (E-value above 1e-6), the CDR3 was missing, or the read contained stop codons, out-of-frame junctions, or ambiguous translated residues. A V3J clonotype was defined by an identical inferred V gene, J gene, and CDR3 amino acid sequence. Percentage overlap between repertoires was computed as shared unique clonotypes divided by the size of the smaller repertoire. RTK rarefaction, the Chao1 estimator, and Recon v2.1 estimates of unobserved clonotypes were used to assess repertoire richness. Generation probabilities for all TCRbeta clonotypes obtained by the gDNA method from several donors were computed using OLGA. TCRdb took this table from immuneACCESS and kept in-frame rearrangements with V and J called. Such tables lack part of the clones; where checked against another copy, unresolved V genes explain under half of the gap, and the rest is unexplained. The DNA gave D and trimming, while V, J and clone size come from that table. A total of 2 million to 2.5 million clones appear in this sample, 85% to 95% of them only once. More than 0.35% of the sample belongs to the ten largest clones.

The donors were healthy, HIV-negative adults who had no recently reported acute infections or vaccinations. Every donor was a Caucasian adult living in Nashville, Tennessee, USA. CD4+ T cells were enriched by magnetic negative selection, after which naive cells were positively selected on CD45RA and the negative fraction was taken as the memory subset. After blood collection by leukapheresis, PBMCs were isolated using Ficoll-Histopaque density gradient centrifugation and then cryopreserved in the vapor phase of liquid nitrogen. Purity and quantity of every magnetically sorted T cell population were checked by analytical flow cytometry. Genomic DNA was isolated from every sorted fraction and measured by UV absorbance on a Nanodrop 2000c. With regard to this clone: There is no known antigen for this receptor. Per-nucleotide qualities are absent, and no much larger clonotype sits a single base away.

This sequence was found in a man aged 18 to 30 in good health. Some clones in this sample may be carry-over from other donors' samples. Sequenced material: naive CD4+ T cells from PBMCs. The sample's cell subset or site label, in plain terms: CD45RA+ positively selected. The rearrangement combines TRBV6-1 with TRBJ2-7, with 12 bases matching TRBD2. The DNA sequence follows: TGTGCCAGCAGTTCGTACGGACTAGCGGGATACGAGCAGTACTTC. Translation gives CASSSYGLAGYEQYF.